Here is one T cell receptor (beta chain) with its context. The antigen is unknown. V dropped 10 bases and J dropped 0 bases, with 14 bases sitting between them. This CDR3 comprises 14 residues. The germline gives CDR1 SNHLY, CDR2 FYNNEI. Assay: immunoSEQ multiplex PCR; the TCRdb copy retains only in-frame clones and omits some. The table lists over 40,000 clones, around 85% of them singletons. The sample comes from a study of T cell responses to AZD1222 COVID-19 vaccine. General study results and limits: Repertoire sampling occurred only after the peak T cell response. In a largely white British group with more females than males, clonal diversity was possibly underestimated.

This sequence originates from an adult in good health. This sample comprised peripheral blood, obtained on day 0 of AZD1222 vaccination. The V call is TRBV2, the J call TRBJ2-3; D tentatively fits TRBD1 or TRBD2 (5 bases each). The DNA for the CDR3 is TGTGCCACGACCGGGACGCAGAGCACAGATACGCAGTATTTT. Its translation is CATTGTQSTDTQYF.